This TCR beta chain was observed in a study of T cells in Graves' hyperthyroidism and ophthalmopathy (dated by TCRdb to the late 2010s). With regard to the full study: Peripheral blood samples were taken at initial diagnosis, before any treatment was given. Whether ophthalmopathy could be predicted prospectively was tested in an independent validation cohort made up of some 20 hyperthyroidism patients plus 17 patients who later progressed to ophthalmopathy. The 100 discovery patients were randomly split 7:3 into training and test sets. To identify distinguishing TCR V-J signatures, a discovery cohort of around 100 patients was used, comprising fewer than 45 with Graves' ophthalmopathy and about 59 with stable Graves' hyperthyroidism. After sampling, hyperthyroidism patients received methimazole starting at 30 mg daily, and ophthalmopathy patients received high-dose intravenous methylprednisolone. According to the paper, TCR Vbeta CDR3 sequencing was carried out on some 130 peripheral blood samples, which came from more than 40 ophthalmopathy, fewer than 80 hyperthyroidism and roughly 17 progressor patients. The study also compared thyroid tissue and blood T-cell repertoires from more than 5 Graves' hyperthyroidism patients. General study outcomes and caveats: In validation, the model predicted progression to ophthalmopathy with 55% to 71% sensitivity and around 72% specificity, a median of around six months before onset. Most expanded thyroid clonotypes (frequency above 0.001) were also detected in blood, suggesting blood repertoires may reflect thyroid immune responses. In cross-validation, a model built on a 13 V-J signature told ophthalmopathy apart from stable hyperthyroidism with 85% to 90% sensitivity and around 83% specificity, and in testing the same model reached 80%/75%. Sample size was not statistically predetermined, and blinding of investigators to group allocation was not performed.

The germline ends are 19 bases apart after V is trimmed by 6 bases and J by 2 bases. The CDR3 covers 16 residues, taking in both the cysteine and the phenylalanine. Only the CDR3 portion is preserved as DNA: 48 bases, with reading frame beginning at the first base. TCR beta CDR3 regions were amplified from RNA transcripts. The TCR CDR3 was subjected to a first round of RT-PCR using the HTBI primer set and the Qiagen OneStep RT-PCR kit. Libraries were constructed in a second round of multiplex PCR, after which size selection and purification were carried out. Libraries were sequenced paired-end with 100 bp reads on an Illumina HiSeq2000. In the authors' own workflow: Raw data were processed with SOAPnuke, discarding reads with adapters, uncalled bases, mean Phred below 15, or no exact constant-primer or identifier match. COPE v1.2.5 was used to merge the high-quality paired reads, and each unique nucleotide sequence was defined as a clonotype. Clonotypes were aligned to IMGT TRBV, TRBD and TRBJ reference segments using MiTCR v1.1. The analysis included only V-J combinations with a frequency above 0.0001, which together covered around 99% of the repertoires. A TCS score was defined as the ratio between F50 (clonal expansion) and ExV (chaos), using BLOSUM62-based TCRdist between CDR3 peptides within each V-J. Welch's t-statistics and random forest reduced around 520 V-J features to 10 to 15, which were used in a naive Bayes classifier (R e1071). In-frame beta chains were kept once TCRdb had trimmed the public reads at Q25 with fastp and called clones with MiXCR. Rows are unified per CDR3 protein, each entry keeping the most common DNA and genes. The V and J calls reflect TCRdb's pipeline rather than the authors' work. The sample includes under 400,000 distinct CDR3 sequences, with roughly 18% observed a single time. The ten largest clones add up to 15% of the sample.

Moderately to severely active disease, a Clinical Activity Score of at least 3, a NOSPECS grade of at least 4, and a duration under 3 months were present in ophthalmopathy patients. The study excluded patients with uncontrolled infections, other autoimmune diseases, pregnancy or lactation. Diagnoses were based on clinical symptoms, serum thyroxine and TRAb, thyroid ultrasound and orbital computed tomography. PBMCs were isolated from 10 ml of fresh peripheral blood by Ficoll-Paque density gradient centrifugation. Trizol reagent was used to extract total RNA, and RNA quality was then checked on an Agilent 2100 Bioanalyzer. This clonotype has just a few counts. It has no known antigen specificity. A single base separates this from a much larger clone, so it may be a read error.

The chain is made from TRBV12-3 or TRBV12-4 and TRBJ1-2; perhaps TRBD1 is the D gene, with 5 bases matching. The sample taken for sequencing was blood. The TCR was taken from a woman aged 40 to 50 with Graves' ophthalmopathy. The DNA sequence follows: TGTGCCAGCAGCCCCGGGACCTTTCCTGGAAACTATGGCTACACCTTC. This gives the protein CASSPGTFPGNYGYTF.